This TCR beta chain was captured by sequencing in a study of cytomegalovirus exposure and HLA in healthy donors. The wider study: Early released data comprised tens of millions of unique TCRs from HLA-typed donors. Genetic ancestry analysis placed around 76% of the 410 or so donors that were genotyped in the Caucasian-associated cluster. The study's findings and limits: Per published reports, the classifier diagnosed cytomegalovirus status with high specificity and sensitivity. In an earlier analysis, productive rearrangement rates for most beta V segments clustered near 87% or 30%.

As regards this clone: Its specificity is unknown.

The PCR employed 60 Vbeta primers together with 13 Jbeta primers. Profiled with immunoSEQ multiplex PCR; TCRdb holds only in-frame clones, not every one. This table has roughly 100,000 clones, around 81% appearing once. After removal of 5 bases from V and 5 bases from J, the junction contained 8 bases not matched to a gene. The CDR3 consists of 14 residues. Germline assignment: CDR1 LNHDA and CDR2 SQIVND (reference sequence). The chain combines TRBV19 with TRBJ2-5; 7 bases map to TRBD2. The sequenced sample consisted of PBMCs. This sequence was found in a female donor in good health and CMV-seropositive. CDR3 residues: CASSGAGVGETQYF. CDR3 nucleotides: TGTGCCAGTAGTGGGGCGGGGGTCGGGGAGACCCAGTACTTC.